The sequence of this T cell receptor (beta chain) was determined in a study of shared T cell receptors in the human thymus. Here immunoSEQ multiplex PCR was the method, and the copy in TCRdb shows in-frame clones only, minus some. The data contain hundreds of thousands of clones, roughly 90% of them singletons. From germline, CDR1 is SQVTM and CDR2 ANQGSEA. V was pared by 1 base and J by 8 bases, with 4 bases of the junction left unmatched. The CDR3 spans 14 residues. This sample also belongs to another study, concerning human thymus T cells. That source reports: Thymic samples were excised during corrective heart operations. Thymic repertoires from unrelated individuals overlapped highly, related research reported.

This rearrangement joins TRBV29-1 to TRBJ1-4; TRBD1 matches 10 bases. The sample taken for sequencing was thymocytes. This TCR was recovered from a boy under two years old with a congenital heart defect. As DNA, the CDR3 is TGCAGCGTTGAAGGGGACAGGGGAGCAGAAAAACTGTTTTTT. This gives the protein CSVEGDRGAEKLFF.